Following are 14 T cell receptor beta chains from one sample sequenced in a study of human thymus T cells. Here immunoSEQ multiplex PCR was the method, and the copy in TCRdb shows in-frame clones only, minus some. The table records some 78,000 clones, roughly 96% of them present only once. Thymus tissue for the work was resected from patients undergoing corrective heart surgery. Sequencing used thymus tissue. The receptor set was obtained from a boy under two years old with a congenital heart defect but otherwise immunologically healthy.

The chain has TRBV19 and TRBJ2-1; D unclear. This CDR3 is built from 14 residues. CDR1 LNHDA and CDR2 SQIVND come from the germline V gene (reference sequence). V dropped 3 bases and J dropped 4 bases, with 10 bases sitting between them. The DNA for the CDR3 is TGTGCCAGTAGTATGTGGGCTCCATACAATGAGCAGTTCTTC. This gives the protein CASSMWAPYNEQFF.

The rearrangement uses TRBV5-1 and TRBJ2-7; 11 bases map to TRBD2. The ends lost 0 bases at V and 7 bases at J; junction bases unmatched: 21. CDR3 size: 20 residues. CDR1 is SGHRS, CDR2 YFSETQ, per germline. The CDR3 here is CASSLEEGCRASGRKEEQYF. The CDR3 nucleotides are TGCGCCAGCAGCTTGGAGGAGGGCTGCAGGGCTAGCGGGAGGAAGGAAGAGCAGTACTTC. Full variable domain (outside the CDR3, taken from reference TRBV5-1 and TRBJ2-7): KAGVTQTPRYLIKTRGQQVTLSCSPISGHRSVSWYQQTPGQGLQFLFEYFSETQRNKGNFPGRFSGRQFSNSRSEMNVSTLELGDSALYLCASSLEEGCRASGRKEEQYFGPGTRLTVT.

The chain uses TRBV28 and TRBJ2-1, with 8 nucleotides matching TRBD2. The CDR3 has 14 amino acids. From germline, CDR1 is MDHEN and CDR2 SYDVKM. V dropped 6 bases and J dropped 8; count of bases not matched to a gene: 9. Here the CDR3 DNA reads TGTGCCAGCAGACTTAGCGGGACGGGTGATGAGCAGTTCTTC. It translates to CASRLSGTGDEQFF.

This chain connects TRBV4-2 to TRBJ2-7; 10 bases line up with TRBD1. The CDR3 is 15 amino acids. V shed 4 bases and J 0 bases; nucleotides not matched to a gene: 3. The germline gives CDR1 LGHNA, CDR2 YNFKEQ. The DNA of the CDR3 is TGTGCCAGCAGCCCAGGGACAGGGGCCTCCTACGAGCAGTACTTC. This encodes CASSPGTGASYEQYF.

The V gene is TRBV27, the J gene TRBJ1-4, with TRBD1 as a possible D gene (6 bases). This CDR3 is built from 20 residues. Trimming cost V 5 bases and J 8 bases, with 33 bases left between them. The germline V gene has CDR1 MNHEY and CDR2 SMNVEV (reference sequence). The CDR3 sequence: CASSVSHREGGGKVGEKLFF. In DNA, the CDR3 is TGTGCCAGCAGTGTGTCCCACAGGGAAGGTGGAGGGAAGGTTGGGGAAAAACTGTTTTTT.

A single count supports this clone. V and J are TRBV15 and TRBJ2-2; 11 bases agree with TRBD1. The junction had 9 bases not matched to a gene; V was cut back by 2 bases and J by 4 bases. The CDR3 runs 18 residues. The germline gives CDR1 LNHNV, CDR2 YYDKDF (reference sequence). The CDR3 reads CATSRRRSGTGGTGELFF. CDR3 DNA sequence: TGTGCCACCAGCAGACGACGTTCCGGGACAGGGGGCACCGGGGAGCTGTTTTTT.

CDR3 loop: CSTFGRDGYTF. Written as DNA, the CDR3 is TGCAGTACCTTCGGCCGGGATGGCTACACCTTC. V usage is TRBV20-1 and J usage is TRBJ1-2; D is unresolved. Germline V gene data show CDR1 as DFQATT and CDR2 as SNEGSKA (reference sequence). V lost 8 bases and J 6 bases, leaving 13 bases between the germline ends. CDR3 length: 11 amino acids.

This clone was seen once. The gene calls are TRBV9 and TRBJ2-3, with D possibly being TRBD1 (6 bases). CDR3 length equals 14 residues. V was cut by 3 bases and J by 2 bases, with 10 bases left in between. Germline CDR1 and CDR2: SGDLS and YYNGEE. CDR3 bases: TGTGCCAGCAGCGCCCAGGGGATCACAGATACGCAGTATTTT. Residues: CASSAQGITDTQYF. The variable domain in full, completed from reference TRBV9 and TRBJ2-3, reads DSGVTQTPKHLITATGQRVTLRCSPRSGDLSVYWYQQSLDQGLQFLIQYYNGEERAKGNILERFSAQQFPDLHSELNLSSLELGDSALYFCASSAQGITDTQYFGPGTRLTVL.

The V gene is TRBV9, the J gene TRBJ2-2, with TRBD2 matching over 10 bases. The V gene's germline CDR1 is SGDLS and CDR2 YYNGEE. The CDR3 is 15 amino acids. Trimming took 0 bases from V and 6 from J; bases not matched to a gene: 2. As DNA, the CDR3 is TGTGCCAGCAGCGTAGAGCGGGGGGGCCCCGGGGAGCTGTTTTTT. As protein: CASSVERGGPGELFF.

The chain is built from TRBV7-2 and TRBJ2-7; a weak D match, TRBD2 (6 bases). The CDR3 loop spans 17 amino acids. The germline gives CDR1 SGHTA, CDR2 FQGNSA. Trimming left V 2 bases short and J 0 bases short, with 17 bases between. The CDR3 spells CASSLSGKAGFSYEQYF. CDR3 DNA sequence: TGTGCCAGCAGCTTATCCGGCAAGGCGGGATTCTCCTACGAGCAGTACTTC.

The V gene is TRBV14, the J gene TRBJ2-5; no clear D. Per the germline V gene, CDR1 is SGHDN and CDR2 is FVKESK. V lost 0 bases and J 4 bases, leaving 12 bases between the germline ends. CDR3 size: 15 residues. This chain's CDR3 is CASSQDGKEGETQYF. The CDR3 bases are TGTGCCAGCAGCCAAGATGGGAAGGAAGGAGAGACCCAGTACTTC.

In its sample, this clone was seen once. The V call is TRBV5-1, the J call TRBJ2-1; D may be TRBD1 (6 bases). Between the trimmed V and J ends, which lost 1 base and 0 bases, there was a span of 11 bases. CDR1 and CDR2 from the germline V gene are SGHRS and YFSETQ. The CDR3 runs 16 residues. The CDR3 spells CASSLTGGDSYNEQFF. The CDR3 bases are TGCGCCAGCAGCTTGACTGGGGGCGACTCCTACAATGAGCAGTTCTTC.

CDR3 in DNA: TGTGCCAGCAGCTTACCCTCAGGGTCATGCACCGGGGAGCTGTTTTTT. Protein sequence: CASSLPSGSCTGELFF. The rearrangement uses TRBV7-2 and TRBJ2-2, with D possibly matching TRBD1 (5 bases). The CDR3 runs to 16 residues. Trimming removed 2 bases at V and 4 bases at J, with 14 bases between. Germline loops: CDR1 SGHTA, CDR2 FQGNSA.

This chain links TRBV7-2 with TRBJ2-1; maybe TRBD1 (5 bases). The CDR3 has 15 amino acids. Trimming removed 4 bases at V and 4 bases at J, with 14 bases between. Germline V CDR1 and CDR2: SGHTA, FQGNSA. The CDR3 spells CASSCGRANYNEQFF. The DNA for the CDR3 is TGTGCCAGCAGCTGCGGCAGGGCCAATTACAATGAGCAGTTCTTC.